One and the same sample provided the 4 T cell receptor beta chains below, sequenced in a study of OX40 agonist ivuxolimab in advanced cancers. Generated by immunoSEQ multiplex PCR, the TCRdb table keeps only in-frame clones and is missing some. The top ten hold less than 0.35% of the sample, which has roughly 90,000 clones, approximately 91% seen once. Sequencing was performed on CD4+ or CD8+ T cells sorted from blood, taken in a trial of the OX40 agonist ivuxolimab. The source of these receptors is an adult with an advanced solid tumor such as melanoma, head and neck, liver or kidney cancer.

This sequence joins TRBV6-5 and TRBJ2-3, with D unclear. Germline CDR1 reads MNHEY; CDR2 reads SVGAGI. Trimming shortened V by 6 bases and J by 2 bases, and 6 bases separated the two germline ends. This CDR3 spans 12 amino acids. The CDR3 sequence is CASRADTDTQYF. CDR3 DNA: TGTGCCAGCAGGGCAGACACAGATACGCAGTATTTT.

The CDR3 nucleotides read TGTGCCAGCAGCCCGATGTCAGGGTGGAAGCAGTTCTTC. The encoded protein is CASSPMSGWKQFF. The rearrangement joins TRBV11-1 to TRBJ2-1; a possible D gene is TRBD1 (5 bases). Germline CDR1 reads SGHAT; CDR2 reads FQDESV (reference sequence). CDR3 length: 13 residues. Between the trimmed V and J ends, which lost 5 bases and 11 bases, there was a span of 16 bases. Using reference TRBV11-1 and TRBJ2-1 for the parts outside the CDR3, the full variable domain is EAEVAQSPRYKITEKSQAVAFWCDPISGHATLYWYRQILGQGPELLVQFQDESVVDDSQLPKDRFSAERLKGVDSTLKIQPAELGDSAMYLCASSPMSGWKQFFGPGTRLTVL.

The CDR3 nucleotides read TGTGCCACCAGCAGAGACCTAGCGGGAGTCGAGCAGTACTTC. Translated, it gives CATSRDLAGVEQYF. The chain employs TRBV15 and TRBJ2-7; TRBD2 matches 10 bases. CDR3 size: 14 residues. V lost 0 bases, J lost 6 bases, and 2 bases stayed unmatched. Germline V gives CDR1 LNHNV, CDR2 YYDKDF (reference sequence).

The chain couples TRBV4-2 to TRBJ2-5; 15 bases map to TRBD2. Looked up from germline, CDR1 is LGHNA and CDR2 is YNFKEQ. The junction had 10 bases not matched to a gene; V was cut back by 3 bases and J by 5 bases. The CDR3 length is 18 residues. The CDR3 reads CASSHGLAGGRGGETQYF. The CDR3 nucleotides are TGTGCCAGCAGCCATGGACTAGCGGGAGGGCGTGGAGGGGAGACCCAGTACTTC.